This T cell receptor (beta chain) appears in the sequencing data of a study of blood T cell repertoires in COVID-19. On the study more broadly: From the United States, Italy and Spain came samples of acute and convalescent COVID-19. PBMCs, B-cell-depleted T cells, or T cells were the source of the cDNA or gDNA that made up the material.

Looked up from germline, CDR1 is SGHNT and CDR2 is YENEEA. The J segment lost 8 bases and the V segment lost 1 base, leaving 5 bases of the junction unmatched. The CDR3 runs 14 residues. The data were produced by immunoSEQ multiplex PCR, yet TCRdb's version contains in-frame clones alone and is incomplete. The sample yields around 200,000 clones, roughly 90% seen once. The gene calls are TRBV11-3 and TRBJ2-1; 7 nucleotides match TRBD2. The source material was PBMCs or T cells enriched from blood (not recorded which). The TCR sequence derives from a woman aged 18-29 years who had recovered from COVID-19. CDR3 nucleotide sequence: TGTGCCAGCAGCTTAGGCGGGAGCGTCGATGAGCAGTTCTTC. It translates to CASSLGGSVDEQFF.